This TCR beta chain came from a study of preoperative IRX-2 immunotherapy in early breast cancer. Indicated treatment: preoperative locoregional IRX-2 cytokine immunotherapy. Samples came from a phase Ib trial of preoperative locoregional IRX-2 cytokine immunotherapy. Clones were read by immunoSEQ multiplex PCR, and TCRdb kept only the in-frame ones, dropping some. The sample comprises some 35,000 clones, around 82% of which are singletons, and roughly 1.5% rests with the top ten. V was cut by 0 bases and J by 5 bases, with 8 bases left in between. CDR3 length: 14 amino acids. CDR1 is LNHDA, CDR2 SQIVND, per germline (reference sequence).

The sequenced sample was lymph node tissue, obtained after IRX-2 immunotherapy. This sequence joins TRBV19 and TRBJ1-3; no firm D call. This sequence was found in a human donor with breast cancer. CDR3 region: CASSIDGNRNTIYF. The CDR3 coding sequence is TGTGCCAGTAGTATAGATGGGAACAGAAACACCATATATTTT. Combining the CDR3 with reference TRBV19 and TRBJ1-3 gives the whole variable domain DGGITQSPKYLFRKEGQNVTLSCEQNLNHDAMYWYRQDPGQGLRLIYYSQIVNDFQKGDIAEGYSVSREKKESFPLTVTSAQKNPTAFYLCASSIDGNRNTIYFGEGSWLTVV.